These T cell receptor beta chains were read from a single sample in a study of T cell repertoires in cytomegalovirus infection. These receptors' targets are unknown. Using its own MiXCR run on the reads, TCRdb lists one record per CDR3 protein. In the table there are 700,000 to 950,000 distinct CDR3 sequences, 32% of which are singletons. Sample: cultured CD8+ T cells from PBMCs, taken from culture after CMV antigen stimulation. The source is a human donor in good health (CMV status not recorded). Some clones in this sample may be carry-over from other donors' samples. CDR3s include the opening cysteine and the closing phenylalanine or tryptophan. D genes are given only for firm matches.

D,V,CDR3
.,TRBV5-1,CASSPDRTYGYTF
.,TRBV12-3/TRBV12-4,CASSLEDRPTDTQYF
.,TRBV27,CASGRDFTNEKLFF
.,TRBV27,CASSWGGLPYNEQFF
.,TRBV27,CASSFPRGPPDTQYF
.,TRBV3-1,CASSQDSGIPQETQYF
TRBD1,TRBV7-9,CASSIGTGGTYGYTF
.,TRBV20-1,CSARDKADNEQFF
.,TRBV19,CASSIGTYYGYTF
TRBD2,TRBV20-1,CSASTLADSYEQYF
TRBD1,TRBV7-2,CASSPLGQGYNEQFF
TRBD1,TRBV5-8,CASSFRTGLKYNEQFF
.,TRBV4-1,CASSQGVNYEQYF
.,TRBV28,CASSPDRHHSENTIYF
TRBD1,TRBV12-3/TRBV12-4,CASTRTGEETQYF
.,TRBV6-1,CASSNGRGQIQETQYF
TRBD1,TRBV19,CASSLGTGPLRGYTF
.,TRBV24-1,CATSDAHGGTGELFF
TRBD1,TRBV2,CASSESGGLNNEQFF
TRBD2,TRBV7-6,CASSSRTSGGYYNEQFF
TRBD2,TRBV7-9,CASSLQLAGSTDTQYF
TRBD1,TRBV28,CASRLFRGLPTYEQYF
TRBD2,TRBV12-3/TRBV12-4,CATKVGGNNEQFF
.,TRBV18,CASSPPTYEQYF
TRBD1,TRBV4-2,CASSQAEGAPINYGYTF
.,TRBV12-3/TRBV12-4,CARSSQGGVHEQYF
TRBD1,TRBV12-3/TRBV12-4,CASRPGTGVKNIQYF
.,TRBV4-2,CASSQRIGTGAGGELFF